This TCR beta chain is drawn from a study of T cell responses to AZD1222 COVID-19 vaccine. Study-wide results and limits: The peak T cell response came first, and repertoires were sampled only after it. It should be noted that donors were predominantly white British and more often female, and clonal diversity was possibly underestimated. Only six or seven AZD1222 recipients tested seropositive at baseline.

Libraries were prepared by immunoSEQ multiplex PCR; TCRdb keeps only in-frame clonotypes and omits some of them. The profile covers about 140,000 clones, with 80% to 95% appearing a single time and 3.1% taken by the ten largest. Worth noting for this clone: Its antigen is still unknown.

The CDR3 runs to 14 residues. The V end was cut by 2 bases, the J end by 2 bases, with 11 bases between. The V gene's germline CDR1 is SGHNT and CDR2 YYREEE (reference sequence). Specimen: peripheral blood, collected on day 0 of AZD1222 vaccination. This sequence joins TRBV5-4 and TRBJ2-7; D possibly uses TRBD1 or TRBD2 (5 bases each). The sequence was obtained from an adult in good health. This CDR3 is CASSFRDGTYEQYF. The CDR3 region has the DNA TGTGCCAGCAGCTTCAGGGACGGAACCTACGAGCAGTACTTC.